This T cell receptor beta chain was observed in a study of blood T cells in healthy people across ages. Study-level findings and limits: Strongly correlated with naive T cell percentage was TCR beta diversity. A roughly linear age-dependent decrease characterized TCR beta diversity per million T cells.

Germline assignment: CDR1 DFQATT and CDR2 SNEGSKA (reference sequence). The CDR3 loop spans 16 amino acids. Trimming cost V 3 bases and J 2 bases; bases outside gene matches: 7. The sample providers were healthy Caucasian people from Russia, aged about 6 to 95. Using a J-beta primer mix together with a sample-barcoded 5' primer, a second PCR was run for roughly 7 to 11 cycles. TCRdb processed the 5' RACE reads anew with MiXCR; each CDR3 protein has one entry. The sample yields about 1.8 million distinct CDR3 sequences, just under 50% seen once. This clonotype was counted between two and nine times. The antigen is unknown.

The origin of this receptor is a woman in her 40s in good health. V is TRBV20-1 and J is TRBJ2-1, with 10 bases identical to TRBD2. Sample: blood. The CDR3 reads CSARAYSGGAYNEQFF. CDR3 bases: TGCAGTGCTAGGGCTTACAGCGGGGGGGCCTACAATGAGCAGTTCTTC.